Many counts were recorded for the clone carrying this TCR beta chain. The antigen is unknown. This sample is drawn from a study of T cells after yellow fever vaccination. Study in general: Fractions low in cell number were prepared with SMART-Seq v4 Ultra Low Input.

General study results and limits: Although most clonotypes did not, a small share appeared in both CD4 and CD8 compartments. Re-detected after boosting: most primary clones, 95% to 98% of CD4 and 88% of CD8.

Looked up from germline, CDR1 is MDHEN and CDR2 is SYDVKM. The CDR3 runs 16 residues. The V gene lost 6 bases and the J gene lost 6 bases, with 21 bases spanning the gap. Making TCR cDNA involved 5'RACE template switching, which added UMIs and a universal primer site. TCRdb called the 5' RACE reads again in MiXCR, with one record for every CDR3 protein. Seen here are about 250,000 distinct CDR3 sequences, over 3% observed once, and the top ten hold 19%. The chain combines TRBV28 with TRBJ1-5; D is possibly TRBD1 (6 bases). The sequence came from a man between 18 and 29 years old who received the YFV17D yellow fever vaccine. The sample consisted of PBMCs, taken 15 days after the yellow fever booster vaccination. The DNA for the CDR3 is TGTGCCAGCAGATTCTTTGCCGGCAGGGGCCGTCAGCCCCAGCATTTT. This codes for CASRFFAGRGRQPQHF.